This T cell receptor (beta chain) emerged from a study of blood T cell repertoires in COVID-19. Trimming stripped 2 bases from V and 2 bases from J, with 4 bases between. This CDR3 has 14 amino acids. From germline, CDR1 is SGHAT and CDR2 FQNNGV. Clones were sequenced by immunoSEQ multiplex PCR, and TCRdb holds only the in-frame ones, with some missing. The profile covers under 150,000 clones, with over 60% appearing a single time and approximately 14% taken by the ten largest. Input material: peripheral blood. This receptor was identified in an elderly man with acute or convalescent COVID-19. This chain uses TRBV11-2 with TRBJ2-6, with D hard to call. The CDR3 spells CASSLRTGANVLTF. For the CDR3, the DNA is TGTGCCAGCAGCTTACGTACTGGGGCCAACGTCCTGACTTTC.